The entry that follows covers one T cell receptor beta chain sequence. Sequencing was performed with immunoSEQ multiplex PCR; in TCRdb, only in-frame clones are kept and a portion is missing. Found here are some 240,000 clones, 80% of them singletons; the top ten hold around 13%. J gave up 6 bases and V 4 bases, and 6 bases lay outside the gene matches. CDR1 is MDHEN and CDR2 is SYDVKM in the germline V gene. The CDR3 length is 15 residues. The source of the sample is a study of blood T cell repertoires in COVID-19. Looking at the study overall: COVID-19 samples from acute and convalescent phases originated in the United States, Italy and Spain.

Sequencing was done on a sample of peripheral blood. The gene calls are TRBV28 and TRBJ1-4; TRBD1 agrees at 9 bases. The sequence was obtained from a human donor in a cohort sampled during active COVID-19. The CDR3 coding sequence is TGTGCCAGCAGTTCCACAGGGGGCGCGGATGAAAAACTGTTTTTT. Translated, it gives CASSSTGGADEKLFF.